The clone carrying this TCR beta chain occurred many times. Its antigen is as yet unknown. This sample was taken from a study of early T cells in non-severe SARS-CoV-2 infection. Study details: Investigators sequenced bulk RNA drawn from unsorted whole blood, and chains remained unpaired.

Whole-study findings and limits: Private and CD4 specificities were missed by VDJdb matching, skewed to anti-spike CD8.

TCRdb re-derived calls from the 5' RACE reads in MiXCR, one entry per CDR3 protein. Altogether some 77,000 distinct CDR3 sequences are present, 5% being singletons, with the ten largest covering around 7.8%. The length of the CDR3 is 13 residues. V lost 5 bases and J 5 bases, leaving 12 bases between the germline ends. The germline V gene encodes CDR1 MNHEY and CDR2 SVGAGI. This chain uses TRBV6-5 with TRBJ2-5; D not certain. The sequence was collected from an adult who was a healthcare worker with PCR-confirmed SARS-CoV-2 infection or an uninfected control (not recorded which). Sample: whole blood, taken at baseline. The chain's CDR3 is CASSRTPRETQYF. In DNA, the CDR3 is TGTGCCAGCAGTCGCACTCCTCGGGAGACCCAGTACTTC.